These T cell receptor beta chains were read from a single sample in a study of control samples from healthy donors and cancer patients. Sequencing used immunoSEQ multiplex PCR; TCRdb keeps in-frame clones, though not all of them. This table has tens of thousands of clones, roughly 90% appearing once. Sequenced: PBMCs. All receptors come from a woman between 45 and 60 years old with colorectal cancer. Both conserved end residues are part of each CDR3. The order of the fields is J gene, D gene, V gene, clone size, CDR3 protein, CDR3 DNA. The D gene is left open where the match is weak. Clone size, where shown, is once, few, many, or a class for clones that have expanded.

J: TRBJ2-1; D: .; V: TRBV7-2; size: few; CDR3: CASSDQRGRGEQFF; DNA: TGTGCCAGCAGCGATCAAAGGGGTAGGGGTGAGCAGTTCTTC
J: TRBJ2-2; D: .; V: TRBV6-5; size: .; CDR3: CASTSGGLGTGELFF; DNA: TGTGCCAGCACCTCTGGGGGGTTAGGGACCGGGGAGCTGTTTTTT
J: TRBJ1-1; D: .; V: TRBV19; size: medium-sized; CDR3: CASSRFWTEAFF; DNA: TGTGCCAGTAGTAGGTTTTGGACTGAAGCTTTCTTT
J: TRBJ2-5; D: TRBD2; V: TRBV24-1; size: .; CDR3: CATSGGASAETQYF; DNA: TGTGCCACCAGCGGGGGGGCCAGTGCGGAGACCCAGTACTTC
J: TRBJ1-2; D: .; V: TRBV28; size: once; CDR3: CASSPPNKGPGGYTF; DNA: TGTGCCAGCAGTCCTCCAAATAAGGGACCGGGGGGCTACACCTTC
J: TRBJ1-4; D: .; V: TRBV5-1; size: few; CDR3: CASSLSALNEKLFF; DNA: TGCGCCAGCAGCTTGAGTGCACTTAATGAAAAACTGTTTTTT
J: TRBJ2-3; D: .; V: TRBV5-1; size: .; CDR3: CASSLRGHPVTDTQYF; DNA: TGCGCCAGCAGCTTGAGGGGACACCCAGTCACAGATACGCAGTATTTT
J: TRBJ1-4; D: .; V: TRBV9; size: .; CDR3: CASGGLNEKLFF; DNA: TGTGCCAGCGGAGGACTCAATGAAAAACTGTTTTTT
J: TRBJ1-1; D: .; V: TRBV30; size: .; CDR3: CAWSVRAGGGNTEAFF; DNA: TGTGCCTGGAGTGTCCGGGCAGGCGGGGGGAACACTGAAGCTTTCTTT
J: TRBJ1-1; D: .; V: TRBV18; size: .; CDR3: CASSPPMGHHTEAFF; DNA: TGTGCCAGCTCACCACCGATGGGGCATCACACTGAAGCTTTCTTT
J: TRBJ1-6; D: .; V: TRBV2; size: .; CDR3: CASSERQLINSPLHF; DNA: TGTGCCAGCAGTGAACGGCAGCTTATTAATTCACCCCTCCACTTT